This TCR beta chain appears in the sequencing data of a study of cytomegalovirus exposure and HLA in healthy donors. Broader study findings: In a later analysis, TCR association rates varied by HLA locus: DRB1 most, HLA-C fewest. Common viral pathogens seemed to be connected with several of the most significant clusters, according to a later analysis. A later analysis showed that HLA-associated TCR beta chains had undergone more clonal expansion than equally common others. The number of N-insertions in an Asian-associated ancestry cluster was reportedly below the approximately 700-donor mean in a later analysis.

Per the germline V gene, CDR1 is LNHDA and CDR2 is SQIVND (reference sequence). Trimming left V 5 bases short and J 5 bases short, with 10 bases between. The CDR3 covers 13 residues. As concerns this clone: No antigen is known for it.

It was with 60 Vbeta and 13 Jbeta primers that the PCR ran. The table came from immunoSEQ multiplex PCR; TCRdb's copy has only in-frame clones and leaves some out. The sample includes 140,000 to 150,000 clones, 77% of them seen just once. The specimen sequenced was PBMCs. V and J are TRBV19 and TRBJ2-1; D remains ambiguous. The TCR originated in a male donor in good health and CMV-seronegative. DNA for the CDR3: TGTGCCAGTAGTTCAATCCCCCACAATGAGCAGTTCTTC. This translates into CASSSIPHNEQFF.